These T cell receptor beta chains were read from a single sample in a study of blood T cells in healthy people across ages. TCRdb re-called the 5' RACE reads through MiXCR, storing one row per CDR3 protein. Of around 690,000 distinct CDR3 sequences in the sample, 58% were seen once. The sequencing input was blood. These receptors came from a man aged 55 to 69 in good health. Each CDR3 is given with its conserved first and last residue. A D gene is named only where the DNA matches it firmly. Only some rows state a clone size, as once, few, many or a class for expanded clones.

size,D,V,J,DNA,CDR3
once,TRBD1,TRBV20-1,TRBJ1-1,TGCAGTGCTAGATCCCCGGGGACAGGGTACACTGAAGCTTTCTTT,CSARSPGTGYTEAFF
.,.,TRBV5-6,TRBJ2-7,TGTGCCAGCAGCTGGGGGACTCGCTCCTACGAGCGGTACTTC,CASSWGTRSYERYF
.,.,TRBV7-2,TRBJ1-3,TGTGCCAGCAGCTACAGTCGGGGCACTGGAAACACCATATATTTT,CASSYSRGTGNTIYF
.,TRBD1,TRBV29-1,TRBJ1-2,TGCAGCGTTGAAGATTCGGGGACAGGGATCACCTTC,CSVEDSGTGITF
once,.,TRBV20-1,TRBJ2-1,TGCAGTGCTAGTGCCTCCCCGACTAGGAGCAATGAGCAGTTCTTC,CSASASPTRSNEQFF
once,TRBD1,TRBV25-1,TRBJ1-1,TGTGCCTGCAGCCGGGACAGGGGGCTGCGGGGCACTGAAGCTTTCTTT,CACSRDRGLRGTEAFF
.,TRBD2,TRBV5-1,TRBJ2-5,TGCGCCAGCAGCTTGAGGGCTAGCGGGGGGATTCGGGAGACCCAGTACTTC,CASSLRASGGIRETQYF
.,.,TRBV4-1,TRBJ2-5,TGCGCCAGCAGCCAAGATTGGAGGGGGCGCAGAGAGACCCAGTACTTC,CASSQDWRGRRETQYF
.,.,TRBV5-1,TRBJ2-7,TGCGCCAGCAGCCCGGGACCCCAGTCCTACGAGCAGTACTTC,CASSPGPQSYEQYF
few,TRBD2,TRBV4-1,TRBJ2-1,TGCGCCAGCAGCCAAGATTATGCCCTAGCGGGGGTCAATGAGCAGTTCTTC,CASSQDYALAGVNEQFF
.,TRBD1,TRBV20-1,TRBJ2-5,TGCAGTGCTAGAGAGGGACAGGGCTCCCAAGAGACCCAGTACTTC,CSAREGQGSQETQYF
.,.,TRBV11-2,TRBJ1-1,TGTGCCAGCAGCTCATTTCTCGGGGGCATTGAAGCTTTCTTT,CASSSFLGGIEAFF
.,.,TRBV7-2,TRBJ1-6,TGTGCCAGCAGCTTAGGCGGTCCGGGACGGTCGAATTCACCCCTCCACTTT,CASSLGGPGRSNSPLHF
once,.,TRBV19,TRBJ2-7,TGTGCCATGTACAGGGTTCCCTACGAGCAGTACTTC,CAMYRVPYEQYF
.,TRBD2,TRBV24-1,TRBJ2-1,TGTGCCACCAGTGATTCGGGGGGGTTAAGAAACAATGAGCAGTTCTTC,CATSDSGGLRNNEQFF
.,TRBD2,TRBV5-4,TRBJ2-3,TGTGCCAGCACGATGGGTCTAGCGGGGGGCCTTCCCACAGATACGCAGTATTTT,CASTMGLAGGLPTDTQYF